The 20 T cell receptor beta chains below were found in one sample sequenced in a study of T cell clusters in autoimmune cytopenias (dated by TCRdb to between 2018 and 2020). TRB amplification used around 260 ng of peripheral blood genomic DNA, 41,000 or so genome equivalents, per sample. The sequencer listed for this sample is Illumina MiSeq. TRB rearrangements were amplified by multiplex PCR using a touch-down protocol with TRB-A and TRB-B primer pools mixed in one tube. The reads went through TCRdb reprocessing, and each CDR3 protein sequence gets one entry with no DNA. The sample table records roughly 8,100 distinct CDR3 sequences. Roughly 5.4% of the sample lies in the top ten. The sequenced sample was peripheral blood. The receptors here all came from a human donor with an autoimmune cytopenia or autoimmune hepatitis (not recorded which).

This clonotype is deemed medium-sized by its frequency. The rearrangement links TRBV27 to TRBJ1-2; there is no DNA to check the TCRdb D call of TRBD1. Germline V gene sequence: CDR1 MNHEY, CDR2 SMNVEV (reference sequence). The length of the CDR3 is 15 residues. The CDR3 region is CASSPAGTDYYGYTF.

Considering frequency, this clonotype is medium-sized. The chain recombines TRBV29-1 with TRBJ2-3; TCRdb lists TRBD2, though no DNA is available to test this call. CDR1 and CDR2 from the germline V gene are SQVTM and ANQGSEA. CDR3 length: 14 amino acids. The CDR3: CSVDKRGSTDTQYF.

Its frequency marks this clonotype as medium-sized. The CDR3 here is CASSYSTYASGSQYQETQYF. V and J are TRBV6-5 and TRBJ2-5; TCRdb's assignment of TRBD2 cannot be checked, as there is no DNA. This CDR3 is built from 20 residues. Germline loops: CDR1 MNHEY, CDR2 SVGAGI.

The rearrangement uses TRBV6-5 and TRBJ1-1; the D call from TCRdb, TRBD1, cannot be confirmed without DNA. CDR1 and CDR2 from the germline V gene are MNHEY and SVGAGI. The CDR3 runs to 14 residues. CDR3 sequence reads: CASSFRTGVAEAFF.

The CDR3 loop is CASLQYSGTSGEGSYNEQFF. The rearrangement uses TRBV18 and TRBJ2-1; the D gene TCRdb calls, TRBD2, cannot be checked with no DNA. Germline-derived CDR1 and CDR2 are KGHSH and LQKENI. The CDR3 runs 20 residues.

This clonotype is medium-sized by frequency. The rearrangement joins TRBV18 to TRBJ1-6. Germline CDR1 reads KGHSH; CDR2 reads LQKENI. The CDR3 totals 15 residues. The CDR3 protein is CASSPLIGVQSPLHF.

The chain is built from TRBV5-1 and TRBJ1-2. There are 12 residues in the CDR3. Germline CDR1 and CDR2: SGHRS and YFSETQ. CDR3 protein: CASSLTNYGYTF.

This clonotype is called medium-sized (0.01 to 0.1%) based on its frequency. J is TRBJ1-4 and V is TRBV5-5; TCRdb designates TRBD1, a call that cannot be tested without DNA. CDR1 and CDR2 from the germline V gene are SGHKS and YYEKEE (reference sequence). The CDR3 length is 16 residues. This chain's CDR3 is CASSFFGGRSNEKLFF.

This clonotype counts as medium-sized by frequency. The genes are TRBV18 and TRBJ1-5. The CDR3 length is 15 residues. CDR1 and CDR2 from the germline V gene are KGHSH and LQKENI. The CDR3 here is CASSSSRTSNQPQHF. Together with reference TRBV18 and TRBJ1-5, the CDR3 gives the full variable domain: NAGVMQNPRHLVRRRGQEARLRCSPMKGHSHVYWYRQLPEEGLKFMVYLQKENIIDESGMPKERFSAEFPKEGPSILRIQQVVRGDSAAYFCASSSSRTSNQPQHFGDGTRLSIL.

The rearrangement joins TRBV14 to TRBJ2-6; as DNA is missing, the TRBD1 call by TCRdb cannot be tested. The germline CDR1 and CDR2 sequences are SGHDN and FVKESK. This CDR3 is 18 amino acids long. The CDR3 sequence: CASSHGQGHPSGANVLTF. The whole variable domain, remainder taken from reference TRBV14 and TRBJ2-6, is EAGVTQFPSHSVIEKGQTVTLRCDPISGHDNLYWYRRVMGKEIKFLLHFVKESKQDESGMPNNRFLAERTGGTYSTLKVQPAELEDSGVYFCASSHGQGHPSGANVLTFGAGSRLTVL.

By frequency, this clonotype is medium-sized. The chain has TRBV29-1 and TRBJ2-1. Germline V gives CDR1 SQVTM, CDR2 ANQGSEA. This CDR3 is 15 amino acids long. CDR3 protein: CSVEDTDARRNEQFF.

The CDR3 here is CASSVTQGQPQHF. The chain uses TRBV19 and TRBJ1-5; TCRdb's D gene call, TRBD1, goes unchecked for lack of DNA. CDR3 length equals 13 residues. CDR1 and CDR2 from the germline V gene are LNHDA and SQIVND (reference sequence).

The rearrangement links TRBV29-1 to TRBJ2-3; TCRdb's assignment of TRBD2 cannot be checked, as there is no DNA. Germline CDR1 is SQVTM and CDR2 is ANQGSEA. The CDR3 spans 16 residues. CDR3 region: CSVKPGTSGRATTQYF.

This clonotype is labeled large based on frequency. The gene calls are TRBV27 and TRBJ2-5. CDR1 and CDR2 (germline): MNHEY, SMNVEV (reference sequence). This CDR3 has 12 amino acids. This CDR3 reads CASSSRQETQYF.

By frequency, this clonotype is medium-sized. The chain links TRBV29-1 to TRBJ2-1; checking the TCRdb D call of TRBD1 is not possible without DNA. CDR3 length: 14 amino acids. Germline values: CDR1 SQVTM, CDR2 ANQGSEA. The CDR3 loop reads CSVRQVSSYNEQFF.

The genes are TRBV7-6 and TRBJ2-7. Germline V lookup: CDR1 SGHVS, CDR2 FNYEAQ. This CDR3 is built from 14 residues. CDR3 sequence: CASSLDPQDYEQYF.

This clonotype ranks as medium-sized in terms of frequency. The rearrangement links TRBV29-1 to TRBJ2-2; TCRdb's D gene call, TRBD2, goes unchecked for lack of DNA. CDR3 length: 19 residues. Germline values: CDR1 SQVTM, CDR2 ANQGSEA. The CDR3 sequence: CSVKPGTSGRGTNTGELFF.

By frequency, this clonotype registers medium-sized. The chain couples TRBV18 to TRBJ2-1. Germline lookup yields CDR1 KGHSH and CDR2 LQKENI. The CDR3 runs to 15 residues. This CDR3 is CASSPAAGSYNEQFF.

This chain uses TRBV24-1 with TRBJ1-5; TCRdb names TRBD1, which stays unverified in the absence of DNA. This CDR3 contains 16 residues. Germline CDR1 KGHDR, CDR2 SFDVKD. This CDR3 reads CATSGLTGRGKQPQHF.

The V and J genes are TRBV5-6 and TRBJ2-7; with no DNA, the TCRdb D assignment of TRBD1 cannot be verified. The CDR3 runs 14 residues. Germline-derived CDR1 and CDR2 are SGHDT and YYEEEE. The chain's CDR3 is CASSLNRGLDEQYF. Based on the CDR3 plus reference TRBV5-6 and TRBJ2-7, the full variable domain is DAGVTQSPTHLIKTRGQQVTLRCSPKSGHDTVSWYQQALGQGPQFIFQYYEEEERQRGNFPDRFSGHQFPNYSSELNVNALLLGDSALYLCASSLNRGLDEQYFGPGTRLTVT.